The source of this T cell receptor (beta chain) is a study of graft-versus-host responses after intestinal transplantation. The study's findings and limits: Researchers found GvH clones in recipient marrow, and some showed up first in ileum or blood.

Only in-frame clones appear in the TCRdb table, and some are missing; sequencing was by immunoSEQ multiplex PCR. The table lists 120,000 or so clones, 85% to 95% of them singletons, with approximately 0.49% in the top ten. Comment on this clone: Its specificity is unknown.

Germline CDR1 reads MDHEN; CDR2 reads SYDVKM. The CDR3 is made up of 13 amino acids. J lost 5 bases, V lost 3 bases, and 3 bases had no gene match. This receptor was identified in a human donor who received an intestinal transplant. Sequenced here: unstimulated CD8+ T cells sorted from spleen or lymph node cells, sampled before intestinal transplant. V usage is TRBV28 and J usage is TRBJ2-5; 7 bases align to TRBD2. The CDR3 sequence is CASSFKGGETQYF. In DNA form, the CDR3 reads TGTGCCAGCAGTTTCAAGGGAGGGGAGACCCAGTACTTC.